The rows below give T cell receptor beta chains drawn from one sample of a study of CD8 T cells in ankylosing spondylitis. MiXCR, run by TCRdb on the 5' RACE reads, gives a single entry per CDR3 protein. The data contain some 840,000 distinct CDR3 sequences, about 10% of them seen just once; the ten biggest clones take up 0.51%. Sequenced material: blood, either unsorted or a sorted T cell fraction (not recorded which). The receptors originated from a male donor with ankylosing spondylitis. CDR3s include the opening cysteine and the closing phenylalanine or tryptophan. The order of the fields is V gene, J gene, clone size, D gene, CDR3 protein, CDR3 DNA. The D gene is left open where the match is weak. Some rows have no size entry. The others give once, few or many, or a class for an expanded clone.

TRBV7-2	TRBJ2-1	few	.	CASSIRPVNEQFF	TGTGCCAGCAGCATTAGGCCCGTCAATGAGCAGTTCTTC
TRBV5-1	TRBJ2-7	many	.	CASSPNGLRYEQYF	TGCGCCAGCAGCCCGAACGGACTACGGTACGAGCAGTACTTC
TRBV10-3	TRBJ2-7	.	.	CAISESIEEQYF	TGTGCCATCAGTGAGTCGATAGAGGAGCAGTACTTC
TRBV9	TRBJ1-2	.	TRBD1	CASSARQGVGYGYTF	TGTGCCAGCAGCGCAAGACAGGGTGTGGGCTATGGCTACACCTTC
TRBV7-2	TRBJ1-2	few	.	CASSLGRGASGYTF	TGTGCCAGCAGCTTAGGAAGGGGGGCGAGTGGCTACACCTTC
TRBV10-3	TRBJ2-7	few	.	CAINSGRDSYEQYF	TGTGCCATCAATTCCGGGCGGGACTCCTACGAGCAGTACTTC
TRBV19	TRBJ2-1	few	TRBD2	CASSINRGGADEQFF	TGTGCCAGTAGTATTAATCGCGGGGGGGCCGATGAGCAGTTCTTC
TRBV7-9	TRBJ2-3	.	.	CASSRGWADTQYF	TGTGCCAGCAGCCGGGGGTGGGCAGATACGCAGTATTTT
TRBV5-1	TRBJ1-2	few	TRBD1	CASNFDRVGGYTF	TGCGCCAGCAACTTTGACAGGGTTGGTGGCTACACCTTC
TRBV7-2	TRBJ2-5	few	TRBD1	CASSRFRAGQGKETQYF	TGTGCCAGCAGCCGTTTCAGGGCGGGACAGGGGAAAGAGACCCAGTACTTC
TRBV7-9	TRBJ2-7	many	.	CASSSLSGYEQYF	TGTGCCAGCAGCTCCTTATCAGGCTACGAGCAGTACTTC
TRBV5-1	TRBJ2-5	many	TRBD1	CASSSGQGVLETQYF	TGCGCCAGCAGCTCCGGACAGGGAGTGTTGGAGACCCAGTACTTC
TRBV15	TRBJ2-1	few	.	CATSRTVYNEQFF	TGTGCCACCAGCAGGACAGTATACAATGAGCAGTTCTTC
TRBV29-1	TRBJ2-7	many	TRBD1	CSAAGQGHEQYF	TGCAGCGCCGCGGGACAGGGCCACGAGCAGTACTTC
TRBV6-2/TRBV6-3	TRBJ2-1	many	TRBD2	CASSYRLGAGDHNEQFF	TGTGCCAGCAGTTATAGGCTCGGAGCGGGAGACCACAATGAGCAGTTCTTC
TRBV7-2	TRBJ1-1	.	.	CASSYQLEGEAFF	TGTGCCAGCAGCTATCAGTTGGAGGGTGAAGCTTTCTTT
TRBV6-1	TRBJ1-6	.	.	CASSRQWSKSPLHF	TGTGCCAGCTCAAGACAGTGGAGTAAGTCACCCCTCCACTTT
TRBV2	TRBJ1-5	many	.	CASRPGQVNQPQHF	TGTGCCAGCAGGCCGGGACAAGTCAATCAGCCCCAGCATTTT
TRBV25-1	TRBJ2-6	few	.	CASSPGWGAGANVLTF	TGTGCCAGCAGTCCCGGGTGGGGTGCTGGGGCCAACGTCCTGACTTTC
TRBV6-1	TRBJ2-7	few	TRBD1	CASSRQGESYEQYF	TGTGCCAGCAGCCGACAGGGGGAGTCCTACGAGCAGTACTTC
TRBV4-1	TRBJ1-5	.	TRBD1	CASSHLPGQGTRGNQPQHF	TGCGCCAGCAGCCACCTGCCGGGACAGGGAACGAGGGGGAATCAGCCCCAGCATTTT
TRBV7-2	TRBJ2-1	many	TRBD2	CASSLLGLGEQFF	TGTGCCAGCAGCTTATTGGGACTAGGAGAGCAGTTCTTC
TRBV7-2	TRBJ2-4	many	TRBD2	CASSLVFLAGAIQYF	TGTGCCAGCAGCTTAGTTTTCCTAGCGGGAGCCATTCAGTACTTC
TRBV7-6	TRBJ2-7	.	TRBD2	CASSLVALAGETYEQYF	TGTGCCAGCAGCTTAGTCGCGCTAGCGGGAGAGACCTACGAGCAGTACTTC
TRBV6-5	TRBJ1-1	few	TRBD1	CASRSGQGQAFF	TGTGCCAGCAGGTCCGGACAGGGCCAAGCTTTCTTT
TRBV5-4	TRBJ2-1	.	.	CASSPDSPTYNEQFF	TGTGCCAGCAGCCCGGACTCACCGACCTACAATGAGCAGTTCTTC
TRBV2	TRBJ2-7	few	.	CASRLGGEPSYEQYF	TGTGCCAGCCGCCTAGGGGGGGAGCCTTCCTACGAGCAGTACTTC
TRBV13	TRBJ2-5	few	.	CASSIRWQETQYF	TGTGCCAGCAGCATTAGATGGCAAGAGACCCAGTACTTC
TRBV19	TRBJ2-3	few	.	CASRDRDTVGDTQYF	TGTGCCAGTAGGGACCGGGACACCGTCGGAGATACGCAGTATTTT
TRBV9	TRBJ1-6	few	.	CASSDGSPWYNSPLHF	TGTGCCAGCAGCGATGGGAGTCCATGGTATAATTCACCCCTCCACTTT
TRBV5-4	TRBJ2-2	few	TRBD2	CASSLPGTSGRTNTGELFF	TGTGCCAGCAGCTTACCCGGGACTAGCGGGAGGACGAACACCGGGGAGCTGTTTTTT
TRBV20-1	TRBJ2-1	.	.	CSARALEWGNEQFF	TGCAGTGCTAGAGCCCTGGAATGGGGCAATGAGCAGTTCTTC
TRBV12-3/TRBV12-4	TRBJ2-5	many	TRBD2	CASSSGLAGQETQYF	TGTGCCAGCAGCTCGGGACTAGCGGGACAAGAGACCCAGTACTTC
TRBV29-1	TRBJ2-5	many	TRBD2	CSVEAVAGETQYF	TGCAGCGTTGAAGCGGTAGCGGGAGAGACCCAGTACTTC
TRBV10-1	TRBJ1-1	few	TRBD1	CASRRRDSTEAFF	TGCGCCAGCCGCCGCCGGGACAGCACTGAAGCTTTCTTT
TRBV4-2	TRBJ1-3	.	TRBD1	CASSHLRTGTVLHPSGNTIYF	TGTGCCAGCAGCCACCTAAGAACCGGGACAGTTCTTCACCCCTCTGGAAACACCATATATTTT
TRBV12-3/TRBV12-4	TRBJ2-7	few	.	CASSPRQVSYEQYF	TGTGCCAGCAGTCCCCGACAGGTTTCCTACGAGCAGTACTTC